This T cell receptor (beta chain) was found in a study of blood T cell repertoires in COVID-19. About the study: Donors in the United States, Italy and Spain gave samples during acute or convalescent COVID-19. T cells, B-cell-depleted T cells, or PBMCs supplied cDNA or gDNA.

Profiling relied on immunoSEQ multiplex PCR, and the TCRdb table lists in-frame clones only, not all of them. The repertoire has 140,000 or so clones, about four fifths of them found once; the top ten carry roughly 3%. CDR1 SEHNR and CDR2 FQNEAQ come from the germline V gene (reference sequence). Germline trimming cut 7 bases from V and 4 bases from J; bases unmatched to any gene: 8. The CDR3 is 14 amino acids. The sample was peripheral blood. The gene calls are TRBV7-9 and TRBJ2-3; TRBD1 agrees at 7 bases. This clonotype originated in a woman of 80 years or more with acute or convalescent COVID-19. CDR3 coding DNA: TGTGCCAGCATATGGGACAGTAAGTCAGATACGCAGTATTTT. Its protein product is CASIWDSKSDTQYF.